This TCR beta chain was captured in a study of cytomegalovirus exposure and HLA in healthy donors. General study findings and limits: There were several of the most significant clusters that appeared linked to common viral pathogens in a later analysis.

PCR primers comprised 60 Vbeta and 13 Jbeta primers. TCRdb keeps only in-frame clones here, not all; method: immunoSEQ multiplex PCR. This sample yields about 170,000 clones, of which roughly 80% are seen a single time; approximately 2.1% belongs to the top ten. About this clone itself: Its antigen remains unknown.

CDR1 is MNHEY, CDR2 SVGAGI, per germline. The V end was cut by 6 bases, the J end by 0 bases, with 14 bases between. The CDR3 extends over 15 amino acids. This TCR came from a male donor in good health and CMV-seronegative. V and J are TRBV6-5 and TRBJ1-1; the D is unclear. The sequenced sample consisted of PBMCs. The CDR3 nucleotides read TGTGCCAGCAGGGTGGACGGACTCATGAACACTGAAGCTTTCTTT. This sequence encodes CASRVDGLMNTEAFF.